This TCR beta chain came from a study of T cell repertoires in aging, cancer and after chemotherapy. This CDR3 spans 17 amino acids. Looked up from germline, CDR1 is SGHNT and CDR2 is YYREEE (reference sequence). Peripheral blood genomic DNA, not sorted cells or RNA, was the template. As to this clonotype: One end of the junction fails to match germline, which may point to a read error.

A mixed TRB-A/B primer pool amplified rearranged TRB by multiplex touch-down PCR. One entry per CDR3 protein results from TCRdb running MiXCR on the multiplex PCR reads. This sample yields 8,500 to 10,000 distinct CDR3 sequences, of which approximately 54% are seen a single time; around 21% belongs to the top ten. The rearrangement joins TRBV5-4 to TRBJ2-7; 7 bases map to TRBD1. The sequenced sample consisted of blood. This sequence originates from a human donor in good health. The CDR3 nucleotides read TGCGCCAGCAGCCCGCTTTCGGGACAGAGCGCCTCTTTCGAGCAGTACTTC. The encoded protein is CASSPLSGQSASFEQYF.